One sample yielded the 30 T cell receptor beta chains listed below, sequenced in a study of cytomegalovirus exposure and HLA in healthy donors. The protocol was immunoSEQ multiplex PCR, while the TCRdb copy is restricted to in-frame clones and leaves out a portion. The table has about 330,000 clones, about nine tenths seen once. The sample consisted of PBMCs. The receptors originated from a woman aged 25 to 45 in good health and CMV-seropositive.

The chain couples TRBV5-1 to TRBJ2-5; 10 bases agree with TRBD2. Trimming cost V 2 bases and J 3 bases; bases outside gene matches: 4. Germline V lookup: CDR1 SGHRS, CDR2 YFSETQ. This CDR3 has 15 residues. In DNA, the CDR3 is TGCGCCAGCAGCTTTGGGCTAGCGGGGGAAGAGACCCAGTACTTC. Translation: CASSFGLAGEETQYF. The full variable domain, rest sourced from reference TRBV5-1 and TRBJ2-5, is KAGVTQTPRYLIKTRGQQVTLSCSPISGHRSVSWYQQTPGQGLQFLFEYFSETQRNKGNFPGRFSGRQFSNSRSEMNVSTLELGDSALYLCASSFGLAGEETQYFGPGTRLLVL.

The chain couples TRBV27 to TRBJ1-2; D unclear. V was pared by 3 bases and J by 9 bases, with 14 bases between. Germline assignment: CDR1 MNHEY and CDR2 SMNVEV (reference sequence). This CDR3 has 13 amino acids. The DNA for the CDR3 is TGTGCCAGCAGTTTCGTCCCTGGCTTTCGCTACACCTTC. It specifies CASSFVPGFRYTF.

The rearrangement links TRBV19 to TRBJ1-5; maybe TRBD1 (6 bases). This CDR3 comprises 14 residues. Germline V CDR1 and CDR2: LNHDA, SQIVND (reference sequence). With 5 bases removed from V and 0 bases from J, the gap between germline ends came to 8 bases. In DNA form, the CDR3 reads TGTGCCAGTAGTGGACAGTTTAGCAATCAGCCCCAGCATTTT. Its translation: CASSGQFSNQPQHF. The full variable domain, with the rest looked up from reference TRBV19 and TRBJ1-5, is DGGITQSPKYLFRKEGQNVTLSCEQNLNHDAMYWYRQDPGQGLRLIYYSQIVNDFQKGDIAEGYSVSREKKESFPLTVTSAQKNPTAFYLCASSGQFSNQPQHFGDGTRLSIL.

The chain employs TRBV7-2 and TRBJ1-2, with a tentative D call TRBD1 (5 bases). CDR1 is SGHTA, CDR2 FQGNSA, per germline. The V end lost 2 bases, the J end lost 2 bases, and 9 bases lay between the germline ends. CDR3 length: 14 residues. This CDR3 is CASSLWDGNYGYTF. The CDR3 coding sequence is TGTGCCAGCAGCTTATGGGACGGGAACTATGGCTACACCTTC.

The genes are TRBV7-9 and TRBJ1-5; no firm D call. Trimming shortened V by 1 base and J by 0 bases, and 7 bases separated the two germline ends. Per germline, CDR1 SEHNR and CDR2 FQNEAQ (reference sequence). The CDR3 runs to 15 residues. CDR3 DNA: TGTGCCAGCAGCTTAGGGACCGATAGCAATCAGCCCCAGCATTTT. The encoded protein is CASSLGTDSNQPQHF.

This clone was seen only a few times. The CDR3 nucleotides are TGTGCCAGCAGTTCCGCAGGTACAACCTACGAGCAGTACTTC. Protein: CASSSAGTTYEQYF. The gene calls are TRBV28 and TRBJ2-7; D remains ambiguous. The CDR3 totals 14 residues. Germline V gene lookup returns CDR1 MDHEN and CDR2 SYDVKM. V was pared by 4 bases and J by 2 bases, with 12 bases between.

The V and J genes are TRBV4-3 and TRBJ2-3; 8 bases fit TRBD1. Germline assignment: CDR1 LGHNA and CDR2 YSLEER. The CDR3 contains 15 residues. Trimming removed 1 base from V and 5 bases from J; junction bases left unmatched: 5. For the CDR3, the DNA is TGCGCCAGCAGCCAAGTGTCAGGGGGCGAAGATACGCAGTATTTT. Residues: CASSQVSGGEDTQYF.

This clone was seen more than once but under ten times. This chain connects TRBV6-5 to TRBJ2-7; 7 nucleotides align to TRBD1. Per germline, CDR1 MNHEY and CDR2 SVGAGI. V lost 6 bases, J lost 5 bases, and 10 bases stayed unmatched. The CDR3 runs 14 residues. CDR3 region: CASRVHRGLNEQYF. The CDR3 DNA sequence: TGTGCCAGCAGGGTTCACAGGGGATTGAACGAGCAGTACTTC.

V is TRBV5-1 and J is TRBJ2-3, with a weak D call TRBD1 (6 bases). V was clipped by 4 bases and J by 4 bases, with 16 bases between them. Germline CDR1 is SGHRS and CDR2 is YFSETQ. CDR3 length: 15 residues. CDR3 amino acids: CASSVGHQGSDTQYF. The CDR3 DNA reads as TGCGCCAGCAGCGTGGGACACCAGGGGTCAGATACGCAGTATTTT. Together with reference TRBV5-1 and TRBJ2-3, the CDR3 gives the full variable domain: KAGVTQTPRYLIKTRGQQVTLSCSPISGHRSVSWYQQTPGQGLQFLFEYFSETQRNKGNFPGRFSGRQFSNSRSEMNVSTLELGDSALYLCASSVGHQGSDTQYFGPGTRLTVL.

V is TRBV27 and J is TRBJ1-4, with D unclear. Per the germline V gene, CDR1 is MNHEY and CDR2 is SMNVEV (reference sequence). The CDR3 is 15 residues long. With 3 bases removed from V and 8 bases from J, the gap between germline ends came to 16 bases. CDR3 in amino acids: CASSLADPSGEKLFF. The CDR3 nucleotides read TGTGCCAGCAGTTTGGCTGACCCATCGGGGGAAAAACTGTTTTTT.

J is TRBJ2-5 and V is TRBV29-1, with D perhaps being TRBD1 or TRBD2 (6 bases each). This CDR3 is 14 amino acids long. Trimming removed 6 bases at V and 4 bases at J, with 18 bases between. CDR1 is SQVTM, CDR2 ANQGSEA, per germline. In DNA form, the CDR3 reads TGCAGCGTCGCCCGAGGGGGGAACCGAGAGACCCAGTACTTC. Residues: CSVARGGNRETQYF.

This rearrangement joins TRBV28 to TRBJ1-2; the match to TRBD1 covers 9 bases. The CDR3 contains 14 residues. J lost 8 bases, V lost 3 bases, and 7 bases had no gene match. CDR1 and CDR2 (germline): MDHEN, SYDVKM. CDR3 loop: CASSLDRGVEGYTF. DNA for the CDR3: TGTGCCAGCAGTTTGGACAGGGGAGTAGAGGGCTACACCTTC.

The chain has TRBV7-3 and TRBJ1-3; tentative D call: TRBD1 (6 bases). The CDR3 runs to 15 residues. The V end was cut by 6 bases, the J end by 0 bases, with 12 bases between. CDR1 is SGHTA, CDR2 FQGTGA, per germline. The CDR3 protein is CASRPRTDSGNTIYF. The DNA for the CDR3 is TGTGCCAGCAGGCCCCGGACAGACTCTGGAAACACCATATATTTT.

This clone was seen a handful of times. CDR3 region: CACREDSEAFF. The CDR3 DNA is TGTGCCTGCCGTGAGGACAGTGAAGCTTTCTTT. The rearrangement uses TRBV30 and TRBJ1-1; possibly TRBD1 for D (6 bases). The CDR3 consists of 11 residues. Germline V gene lookup returns CDR1 GTSNPN and CDR2 SVGIG (reference sequence). Trimming took off 6 bases at V and 7 bases at J, with 12 bases between the two ends.

CDR3 in amino acids: CASSQGKIYGYTF. CDR3 DNA sequence: TGTGCCAGCAGCCAAGGCAAGATCTATGGCTACACCTTC. The chain recombines TRBV14 with TRBJ1-2; no reliable D call. The CDR3 runs 13 residues. V lost 1 base, J lost 4 bases, and 7 bases lay in between. CDR1 SGHDN and CDR2 FVKESK come from the germline V gene.

The chain links TRBV4-3 to TRBJ2-3; D might be TRBD1 or TRBD2, each matching 6 bases. The V gene lost 2 bases and the J gene lost 2 bases, with 17 bases spanning the gap. There are 17 residues in the CDR3. Germline lookup yields CDR1 LGHNA and CDR2 YSLEER. CDR3 residues: CASSQMMVGGDTDTQYF. The CDR3 coding sequence is TGCGCCAGCAGCCAAATGATGGTCGGGGGCGACACAGATACGCAGTATTTT.

V gene TRBV11-2 combines with J gene TRBJ2-5; D is perhaps TRBD1 (5 bases). In germline, CDR1 is SGHAT, CDR2 FQNNGV. V dropped 1 base and J dropped 5 bases, with 5 bases sitting between them. The CDR3 has 12 amino acids. This chain's CDR3 is CASSLAGETQYF. As DNA, the CDR3 is TGTGCCAGCAGCTTAGCAGGGGAGACCCAGTACTTC.

V gene TRBV4-1 combines with J gene TRBJ1-1; a possible D gene is TRBD1 (6 bases). CDR1 is MGHRA, CDR2 YSYEKL, per germline. The CDR3 runs to 14 residues. The V end was cut by 0 bases, the J end by 4 bases, with 9 bases between. The CDR3 sequence: CASSQEGGGTEAFF. The CDR3 DNA reads TGCGCCAGCAGCCAAGAGGGAGGGGGCACTGAAGCTTTCTTT.

The gene calls are TRBV6-7 and TRBJ2-2; TRBD1 matches 9 bases. TRBV6-7 is designated an ORF whose function remains uncertain. This CDR3 has 15 residues. V was clipped by 0 bases and J by 6 bases; unmatched bases: 2. The chain's CDR3 is CASSYSRQGAGELFF. Here the CDR3 DNA reads TGTGCCAGCAGTTACTCCCGACAGGGGGCCGGGGAGCTGTTTTTT.

V gene TRBV4-1 combines with J gene TRBJ2-1; maybe TRBD2 (5 bases). Looked up from germline, CDR1 is MGHRA and CDR2 is YSYEKL. V was cut by 0 bases and J by 3 bases, with 9 bases left in between. There are 15 residues in the CDR3. This CDR3 is CASSQDPSHYNEQFF. DNA for the CDR3: TGCGCCAGCAGCCAAGATCCTAGCCACTACAATGAGCAGTTCTTC.

The J gene is TRBJ2-2, the V gene TRBV27; the match to TRBD1 covers 7 bases. V was clipped by 6 bases and J by 9 bases; unmatched bases: 19. This CDR3 has 17 amino acids. Looked up from germline, CDR1 is MNHEY and CDR2 is SMNVEV (reference sequence). CDR3 in DNA: TGTGCCAGCAGGCAATTACTCCCCCGAGACAGGGCTAGGGAGCTGTTTTTT. Encoded protein: CASRQLLPRDRARELFF.

This chain joins TRBV7-2 and TRBJ2-2; 12 bases match TRBD2. Germline V gene sequence: CDR1 SGHTA, CDR2 FQGNSA. V shed 5 bases and J 4 bases; nucleotides not matched to a gene: 5. CDR3 length equals 16 residues. Here the CDR3 DNA reads TGTGCCAGCAGCGTATCTAGCGGGGGGGCCACCGGGGAGCTGTTTTTT. As protein: CASSVSSGGATGELFF.

CDR3 nucleotides: TGTGCCAGCAGTGAAACGGGCAGGAACTCTGGGGCCAACGTCCTGACTTTC. Protein: CASSETGRNSGANVLTF. The chain has TRBV6-1 and TRBJ2-6, with D unresolved. The V and J ends lost 2 bases and 0 bases respectively, with 11 bases between them. CDR1 is MNHNS, CDR2 SASEGT, per germline. The CDR3 covers 17 residues.

The chain employs TRBV5-6 and TRBJ1-1; 7 nucleotides align to TRBD1. Germline V gives CDR1 SGHDT, CDR2 YYEEEE. V dropped 0 bases and J dropped 4; count of bases not matched to a gene: 6. This CDR3 is 15 amino acids long. As DNA, the CDR3 is TGTGCCAGCAGCTTGGCCCGACAGGGCTTCACTGAAGCTTTCTTT. Its translation is CASSLARQGFTEAFF. Full variable domain (rest looked up from reference TRBV5-6 and TRBJ1-1): DAGVTQSPTHLIKTRGQQVTLRCSPKSGHDTVSWYQQALGQGPQFIFQYYEEEERQRGNFPDRFSGHQFPNYSSELNVNALLLGDSALYLCASSLARQGFTEAFFGQGTRLTVV.

The V and J genes are TRBV2 and TRBJ2-3, with D unresolved. Germline assignment: CDR1 SNHLY and CDR2 FYNNEI. There are 13 residues in the CDR3. V lost 2 bases to trimming and J lost 1 base, with 4 bases between them. The CDR3 coding sequence is TGTGCCAGCAGTGAAATGGGCACAGATACGCAGTATTTT. Translation gives CASSEMGTDTQYF.

This clone was seen a single time. The chain combines TRBV9 with TRBJ1-6; TRBD1 aligns across 7 bases. V lost 4 bases, J lost 0 bases, and 1 base stayed unmatched. The CDR3 sequence is 15 residues long. The germline gives CDR1 SGDLS, CDR2 YYNGEE. Written as DNA, the CDR3 is TGTGCCAGCAGCCGGGACAGCTCCTATAATTCACCCCTCCACTTT. The encoded protein is CASSRDSSYNSPLHF.

The rearrangement links TRBV20-1 to TRBJ1-2; D is possibly TRBD1 (5 bases). Between the trimmed V and J ends, which lost 7 bases and 8 bases, there was a span of 11 bases. The CDR3 has 10 residues. Looked up from germline, CDR1 is DFQATT and CDR2 is SNEGSKA (reference sequence). CDR3: CSEPWDGYTF. CDR3 coding DNA: TGCAGTGAACCCTGGGACGGCTACACCTTC.

The V gene is TRBV7-7, the J gene TRBJ2-7, with a tentative D call TRBD2 (6 bases). CDR3 length: 13 residues. Trimming took off 5 bases at V and 3 bases at J, with 11 bases between the two ends. Germline V gene sequence: CDR1 SSHAT, CDR2 FNYEAQ (reference sequence). The CDR3 nucleotides read TGTGCCAGCAGCCCGGGACTGTACTACGAGCAGTACTTC. Amino acids: CASSPGLYYEQYF.

The V and J genes are TRBV12-2 and TRBJ1-2; the table's D gene call, TRBD1, was not cross checked with the DNA. TRBV12-2 is classified as a pseudogene. The CDR3 totals 13 residues. CDR3 nucleotide sequence: TGTGCAAGTCGAGAGGACAGGGCTGATGGCTACACCTTC. Its translation is CASREDRADGYTF.

J is TRBJ1-3 and V is TRBV9; the D is unclear. This CDR3 has 15 residues. Trimming removed 6 bases at V and 0 bases at J, with 13 bases between. The germline V gene encodes CDR1 SGDLS and CDR2 YYNGEE. The CDR3 sequence is CASTVDLSSGNTIYF. CDR3 nucleotide sequence: TGTGCCAGCACCGTTGACCTGAGCTCTGGAAACACCATATATTTT.